The clone carrying this T cell receptor beta chain was detected once. Sequenced by immunoSEQ multiplex PCR; TCRdb stores in-frame clones only, minus some. The table shows approximately 270,000 clones, with about 90% occurring only once. The sample comes from a study of cytomegalovirus exposure and HLA in healthy donors. The V segment lost 5 bases and the J segment 4 bases; nucleotides outside the gene matches: 7. Germline CDR1 is SGHNT and CDR2 is YENEEA. This CDR3 contains 15 residues. The chain links TRBV11-3 to TRBJ2-2, with TRBD2 matching over 7 bases. The TCR was taken from a young woman in good health and CMV-seronegative. Sequencing input: PBMCs. CDR3 region: CASSTRLAGTGELFF. CDR3 DNA sequence: TGTGCCAGCAGCACACGACTAGCAGGCACCGGGGAGCTGTTTTTT.